These 32 T cell receptor beta chains originate from one sample sequenced in a study of shared clonotypes between healthy human individuals. The protocol was immunoSEQ multiplex PCR, while the TCRdb copy is restricted to in-frame clones and leaves out a portion. The profile shows around 2,000,000 clones, just under 95% of them singletons. Naivety among CD8 cells was defined by CD45RO negativity and positive CCR7 selection, thereby excluding terminally differentiated effector memory CD45RA+ cells. Sequenced material: naive CD8+ T cells sorted from blood. Every receptor here comes from a man aged 18 to 30 in good health.

The J gene is TRBJ2-3, the V gene TRBV2; D is possibly TRBD1 (5 bases). The CDR3 has 15 residues. Germline V CDR1 and CDR2: SNHLY, FYNNEI. V shed 2 bases and J shed 7 bases, with 16 bases lying between them. The CDR3 DNA reads TGTGCCAGCAGTGAACTGCCAAATCAGGGAAATACGCAGTATTTT. Protein product: CASSELPNQGNTQYF.

This clone was detected only once. V gene TRBV10-3 combines with J gene TRBJ1-4, with unresolved D. This CDR3 is built from 14 residues. Between the trimmed V and J ends, which lost 3 bases and 3 bases, there was a span of 8 bases. Germline loops: CDR1 ENHRY, CDR2 SYGVKD. In nucleotides, the CDR3 is TGTGCCATCAGTGACTCAGGACCTAATGAAAAACTGTTTTTT. This gives the protein CAISDSGPNEKLFF.

The V call is TRBV2, the J call TRBJ2-5; no reliable D call. Trimming cost V 1 base and J 7 bases, with 16 bases left between them. The V gene's germline CDR1 is SNHLY and CDR2 FYNNEI. CDR3 length: 15 residues. The CDR3 sequence: CASSEGTARPGTQYF. The CDR3 coding sequence is TGTGCCAGCAGTGAAGGAACGGCCCGGCCGGGGACCCAGTACTTC.

The CDR3 region is CASSGNLPKLFF. CDR3 bases: TGTGCCAGCAGTGGTAATTTGCCAAAACTGTTTTTT. V and J are TRBV25-1 and TRBJ1-4; unclear D gene. Germline V gene data show CDR1 as MGHDK and CDR2 as SYGVNS. The length of the CDR3 is 12 residues. Deletions cut 4 bases from V and 10 bases from J, with 10 bases between.

The CDR3 region has the DNA TGTGCCAGCAGCGATGGACCGGGGGAAAAACTGTTTTTT. Translating it yields CASSDGPGEKLFF. This chain uses TRBV7-9 with TRBJ1-4; D remains unclear. CDR1 is SEHNR, CDR2 FQNEAQ, per germline (reference sequence). The CDR3 contains 13 residues. The V end was cut by 5 bases, the J end by 8 bases, with 12 bases between.

This rearrangement joins TRBV6-1 to TRBJ1-2; D call uncertain. The CDR3 covers 14 residues. Trimming took 0 bases from V and 3 from J, leaving 8 bases between them. Germline lookup yields CDR1 MNHNS and CDR2 SASEGT. This CDR3 reads CASSEAPSHYGYTF. The CDR3 DNA is TGTGCCAGCAGTGAAGCCCCCAGCCACTATGGCTACACCTTC.

The rearrangement links TRBV28 to TRBJ2-5; 8 nucleotides line up with TRBD1. Per germline, CDR1 MDHEN and CDR2 SYDVKM. CDR3 length: 16 residues. The junction had 11 bases not matched to a gene; V was cut back by 8 bases and J by 0 bases. This CDR3 is CASLTAGGPYQETQYF. The DNA for the CDR3 is TGTGCCAGCCTTACAGCAGGGGGCCCCTACCAAGAGACCCAGTACTTC.

The J gene is TRBJ2-1, the V gene TRBV27, with unresolved D. V was pared by 2 bases and J by 4 bases, with 12 bases between. The CDR3 is 15 amino acids. The germline V gene has CDR1 MNHEY and CDR2 SMNVEV (reference sequence). The DNA of the CDR3 is TGTGCCAGCAGTTTAACGGACCTCGGTTACAATGAGCAGTTCTTC. Residues: CASSLTDLGYNEQFF.

The chain employs TRBV30 and TRBJ2-2; D is possibly TRBD1 (6 bases). Trimming removed 1 base at V and 0 bases at J, with 18 bases between. CDR1 GTSNPN and CDR2 SVGIG come from the germline V gene (reference sequence). There are 18 residues in the CDR3. As DNA, the CDR3 is TGTGCCTGGAGTGCAAAGGGAAAACAGGGACCGAACACCGGGGAGCTGTTTTTT. Its protein is CAWSAKGKQGPNTGELFF.

In this sample, this clone turned up a few times. V is TRBV12-1 and J is TRBJ2-7; TRBD2 is the table's D call, not checked against the DNA. TRBV12-1 is listed as a pseudogene. The length of the CDR3 is 12 residues. The CDR3 DNA sequence: TGTGCCAGGAGGATTCACTCCTACGAGCAGTACTTC. This translates into CARRIHSYEQYF.

Of note for this clone: The same CDR3 arises from other DNA sequences in this sample as well. J is TRBJ2-2 and V is TRBV6-5, with D possibly being TRBD1 or TRBD2 (5 bases each). This CDR3 is 14 amino acids long. V lost 0 bases, J lost 6 bases, and 8 bases lay in between. Germline CDR1 and CDR2: MNHEY and SVGAGI. The CDR3 DNA is TGTGCCAGCAGTTACTCGAGGGGCGCCGGGGAGCTGTTTTTT. The encoded protein is CASSYSRGAGELFF.

With regard to this clone: The same CDR3 can be traced to other DNA sequences in this sample. The genes are TRBV27 and TRBJ1-1; D is possibly TRBD1 (6 bases). The V end was cut by 0 bases, the J end by 0 bases, with 11 bases between. Germline V lookup: CDR1 MNHEY, CDR2 SMNVEV (reference sequence). The CDR3 totals 16 residues. The CDR3 region has the DNA TGTGCCAGCAGTTTATCGATTGGGGGCATGAACACTGAAGCTTTCTTT. Protein product: CASSLSIGGMNTEAFF.

The CDR3 DNA follows: TGCGCCAGCAGTCCCCAAACCCAAGACAGGGACAGTTATGGCTACACCTTC. Translating gives CASSPQTQDRDSYGYTF. The chain joins TRBV23-1 to TRBJ1-2; 7 positions agree with TRBD1. Being an ORF, TRBV23-1 has a function that is uncertain. The CDR3 has 17 amino acids. J was trimmed by 5 bases and V by 4 bases; bases with no gene match: 16.

This clone was observed a single time. The V gene is TRBV20-1, the J gene TRBJ1-1; D ambiguous. Germline loops: CDR1 DFQATT, CDR2 SNEGSKA (reference sequence). The CDR3 has 10 amino acids. V was trimmed by 5 bases and J by 8 bases, leaving 9 bases between them. The CDR3 protein is CSAWVEEAFF. CDR3 coding DNA: TGCAGTGCTTGGGTAGAGGAAGCTTTCTTT.

This chain uses TRBV28 with TRBJ2-1, with 7 bases that match TRBD2. The CDR3 has 14 residues. J lost 1 base, V lost 10 bases, and 7 bases had no gene match. From germline, CDR1 is MDHEN and CDR2 SYDVKM. Here the CDR3 DNA reads TGTGCCACTAGGTGGGGGGGGTCCTACAATGAGCAGTTCTTC. Amino acid sequence: CATRWGGSYNEQFF.

The chain has TRBV11-2 and TRBJ1-1; possibly TRBD1 for D (6 bases). Germline V lookup: CDR1 SGHAT, CDR2 FQNNGV. The CDR3 covers 15 residues. V gave up 3 bases and J gave up 0 bases, with 11 bases separating them. CDR3 protein: CASSFTGSVNTEAFF. In DNA form, the CDR3 reads TGTGCCAGCAGCTTTACAGGGTCGGTGAACACTGAAGCTTTCTTT.

The V and J genes are TRBV13 and TRBJ2-2; TRBD2 agrees at 7 bases. Germline V gene lookup returns CDR1 PRHDT and CDR2 FYEKMQ (reference sequence). The ends lost 1 base at V and 4 bases at J; junction bases unmatched: 9. The CDR3 sequence is 17 residues long. Here the CDR3 reads CASSLVRAGVVTGELFF. The CDR3 region has the DNA TGTGCCAGCAGCTTAGTTAGGGCGGGAGTCGTCACCGGGGAGCTGTTTTTT.

The DNA of the CDR3 is TGTGCCAGCGGACTAGCGGATTCCTACGAGCAGTACTTC. It specifies CASGLADSYEQYF. The chain links TRBV5-5 to TRBJ2-7; TRBD2 matches 10 bases. CDR1 and CDR2 from the germline V gene are SGHKS and YYEKEE (reference sequence). CDR3 length: 13 amino acids. After removal of 7 bases from V and 1 base from J, the junction contained 2 bases not matched to a gene.

This chain joins TRBV9 and TRBJ1-1; unclear D gene. The CDR3 covers 14 residues. The ends were cut back, 3 bases at V and 1 base at J, with 10 bases in the middle. The germline gives CDR1 SGDLS, CDR2 YYNGEE. CDR3 nucleotides: TGTGCCAGCAGCGCCTCGGGCTCGAACACTGAAGCTTTCTTT. It encodes CASSASGSNTEAFF.

The rearrangement uses TRBV1 and TRBJ2-7; TRBD2, as called in the table, went unchecked against the DNA. TRBV1 is recorded as a pseudogene. The CDR3 is 17 amino acids. The CDR3 bases are TGCACCAGCAGCCAACTTTTAGCGGGGGGGCTTGACTACGAGCAGTACTTC. It is translated as CTSSQLLAGGLDYEQYF.

This clone has a single count. This chain joins TRBV13 and TRBJ2-7; D tentatively reads TRBD1 or TRBD2 (5 bases each). V was pared by 4 bases and J by 3 bases, with 16 bases between. Germline V lookup: CDR1 PRHDT, CDR2 FYEKMQ (reference sequence). The CDR3 covers 15 residues. Written as DNA, the CDR3 is TGTGCCAGCAGCTCCGCCGGGACGCAGGGCTACGAGCAGTACTTC. It translates to CASSSAGTQGYEQYF.

The rearrangement links TRBV15 to TRBJ1-6, with D possibly being TRBD1 (5 bases). The length of the CDR3 is 15 residues. V lost 3 bases and J 7 bases, leaving 13 bases between the germline ends. CDR1 and CDR2 from the germline V gene are LNHNV and YYDKDF (reference sequence). In nucleotides, the CDR3 is TGTGCCACCAGCAGTTCTCGGGACGCGAATTCACCCCTCCACTTT. This translates into CATSSSRDANSPLHF.

The genes are TRBV4-2 and TRBJ2-7; D possibly corresponds to TRBD2 (5 bases). This CDR3 spans 17 amino acids. V was cut by 5 bases and J by 2 bases, with 22 bases left in between. Per the germline V gene, CDR1 is LGHNA and CDR2 is YNFKEQ. The CDR3 sequence is CASSFGGYSPETYEQYF. The CDR3 DNA follows: TGTGCCAGCAGCTTTGGAGGCTACTCACCGGAAACCTACGAGCAGTACTTC.

The genes are TRBV29-1 and TRBJ2-5; D possibly uses TRBD1 or TRBD2 (5 bases each). V gave up 0 bases and J gave up 1 base, with 9 bases separating them. The germline CDR1 and CDR2 sequences are SQVTM and ANQGSEA. CDR3 length: 14 residues. In DNA form, the CDR3 reads TGCAGCGTTGAAGATGGGACGCTCCAAGAGACCCAGTACTTC. This sequence encodes CSVEDGTLQETQYF.

This chain uses TRBV29-1 with TRBJ2-7, with D possibly called TRBD1 or TRBD2 (5 bases each). The ends were cut back, 5 bases at V and 5 bases at J, with 13 bases in the middle. CDR3 length equals 12 residues. Germline assignment: CDR1 SQVTM and CDR2 ANQGSEA. CDR3 sequence (DNA): TGCAGCGTTAAGGAAGGGGAGCACGAGCAGTACTTC. Its protein is CSVKEGEHEQYF.

This chain connects TRBV5-1 to TRBJ2-2; 12 bases fit TRBD2. Germline lookup yields CDR1 SGHRS and CDR2 YFSETQ. V dropped 3 bases and J dropped 5; count of bases not matched to a gene: 8. The CDR3 contains 17 residues. CDR3 in DNA: TGCGCCAGCAGCTCCCTAGCGGGAGGGCCGCTGACCGGGGAGCTGTTTTTT. It encodes CASSSLAGGPLTGELFF.

This clone occurred a few times. Other DNA sequences from this sample encode an identical CDR3 as well. The V gene is TRBV6-5, the J gene TRBJ2-7, with TRBD2 matching over 10 bases. CDR3 length: 14 amino acids. CDR1 is MNHEY, CDR2 SVGAGI, per germline. Unmatched junction bases numbered 2, after V lost 2 bases and J lost 4 bases. CDR3 DNA: TGTGCCAGCAGTTACGAAGCGGGAGGGTACGAGCAGTACTTC. This translates into CASSYEAGGYEQYF.

This chain connects TRBV5-1 to TRBJ2-1; 14 bases match TRBD2. This CDR3 comprises 17 residues. CDR1 is SGHRS, CDR2 YFSETQ, per germline. After removal of 3 bases from V and 4 bases from J, the junction contained 6 bases not matched to a gene. The CDR3 coding sequence is TGCGCCAGCAGCTCGGGACTAGCGGGAGAGGCATACAATGAGCAGTTCTTC. Its protein is CASSSGLAGEAYNEQFF.

The gene calls are TRBV10-3 and TRBJ2-2; 9 bases are a match to TRBD2. Germline V CDR1 and CDR2: ENHRY, SYGVKD. Trimming cost V 8 bases and J 2 bases; bases outside gene matches: 6. The CDR3 totals 15 residues. In DNA, the CDR3 is TGTGCCATCGGGTCTAGCGGGGTCAACACCGGGGAGCTGTTTTTT. Protein product: CAIGSSGVNTGELFF.

The rearrangement joins TRBV2 to TRBJ1-1, with a tentative D call TRBD1 (6 bases). This CDR3 is 15 amino acids long. The germline V gene has CDR1 SNHLY and CDR2 FYNNEI. V was clipped by 10 bases and J by 4 bases, with 22 bases between them. CDR3 protein: CATLNLQGGSTEAFF. The CDR3 nucleotides read TGTGCCACCCTAAACCTACAGGGCGGCTCCACTGAAGCTTTCTTT.

CDR3 sequence: CASSSNWGGTQYF. CDR3 nucleotide sequence: TGTGCCAGCAGCTCCAATTGGGGAGGTACGCAGTATTTT. This sequence joins TRBV11-3 and TRBJ2-3, with D tentatively TRBD2 (6 bases). The CDR3 is 13 amino acids. Germline values: CDR1 SGHNT, CDR2 YENEEA. The V end was cut by 4 bases, the J end by 8 bases, with 13 bases between.

For this clone: Other DNA sequences of this sample code for an identical CDR3. The chain is built from TRBV25-1 and TRBJ2-1; D is ambiguous. The germline gives CDR1 MGHDK, CDR2 SYGVNS. CDR3 length: 11 residues. Trimming shortened V by 4 bases and J by 7 bases, and 5 bases separated the two germline ends. The CDR3 bases are TGTGCCAGCAGTGTGACTAATGAGCAGTTCTTC. Translated, it gives CASSVTNEQFF.